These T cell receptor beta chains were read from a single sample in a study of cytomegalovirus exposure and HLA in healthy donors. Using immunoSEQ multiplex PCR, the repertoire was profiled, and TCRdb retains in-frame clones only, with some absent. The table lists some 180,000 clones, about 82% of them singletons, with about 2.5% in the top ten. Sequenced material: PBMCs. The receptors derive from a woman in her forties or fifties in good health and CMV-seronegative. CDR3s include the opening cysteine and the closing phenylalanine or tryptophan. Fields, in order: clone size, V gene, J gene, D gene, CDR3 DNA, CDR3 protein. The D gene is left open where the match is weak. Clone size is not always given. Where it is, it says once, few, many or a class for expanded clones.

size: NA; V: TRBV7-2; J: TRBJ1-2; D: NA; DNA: TGTGCCAGCAGCCAACAGAGAACCTATGGCTACACCTTC; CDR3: CASSQQRTYGYTF
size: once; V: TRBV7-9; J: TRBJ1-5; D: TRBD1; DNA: TGTTCCAGCAGCTTAGGGGCAGGGGGCATCGGGAGCAATCAGCCCCAGCATTTT; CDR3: CSSSLGAGGIGSNQPQHF
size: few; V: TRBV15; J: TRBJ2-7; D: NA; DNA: TGTGCCACCAGCAGAGCCCCTAAGGGGCCCTCAAGTTACGAGCAGTACTTC; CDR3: CATSRAPKGPSSYEQYF
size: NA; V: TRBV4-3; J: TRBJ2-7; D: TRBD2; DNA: TGCGCCAGCAGCCAGACCCAGGGACTAGCGGGAGGGCCTTATGAGCAGTACTTC; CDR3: CASSQTQGLAGGPYEQYF
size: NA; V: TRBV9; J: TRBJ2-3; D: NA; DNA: TGTGCCAGCAGCGTAGGGTCAGGGCACAGCACAGATACGCAGTATTTT; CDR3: CASSVGSGHSTDTQYF
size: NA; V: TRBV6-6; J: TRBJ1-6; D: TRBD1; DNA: TGTGCCAGCAGGGGGGAGACAGGGGTGGATTCACCCCTCCACTTT; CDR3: CASRGETGVDSPLHF
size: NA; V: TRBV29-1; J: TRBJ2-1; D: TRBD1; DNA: TGCAGCGTTGCCCTGGGACAGGGGGGCTACAATGAGCAGTTCTTC; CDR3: CSVALGQGGYNEQFF
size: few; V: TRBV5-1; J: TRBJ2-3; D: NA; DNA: TGCGCCAGCAGCTTGGTGGGGCTAATCCCCACAGATACGCAGTATTTT; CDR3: CASSLVGLIPTDTQYF
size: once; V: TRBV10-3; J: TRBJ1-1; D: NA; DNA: TGTGCCATCTCAGGCACAGGGAACACTGAAGCTTTCTTT; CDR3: CAISGTGNTEAFF
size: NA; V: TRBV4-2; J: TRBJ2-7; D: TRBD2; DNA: TGTGCCAGCAGCCCGGGGACTAGCGGTCCCTACGAGCAGTACTTC; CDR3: CASSPGTSGPYEQYF
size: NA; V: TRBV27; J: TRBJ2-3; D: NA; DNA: TGTGCCAGCAGTTTAGTATCCACAGATACGCAGTATTTT; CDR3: CASSLVSTDTQYF
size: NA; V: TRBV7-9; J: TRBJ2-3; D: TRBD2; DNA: TGTGCCAGCAGCCGGGGGGGAGGAATAAGCACAGATACGCAGTATTTT; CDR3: CASSRGGGISTDTQYF
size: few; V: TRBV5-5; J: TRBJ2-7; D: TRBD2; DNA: TGTGCCACCAAAGGGGAAGCGGGAGGGCTTGGGGAGTACTTC; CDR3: CATKGEAGGLGEYF
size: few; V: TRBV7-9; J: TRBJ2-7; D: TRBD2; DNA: TGTGCCAGCAGCTTAGCTAGCGGGACCTACGAGCAGTACTTC; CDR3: CASSLASGTYEQYF
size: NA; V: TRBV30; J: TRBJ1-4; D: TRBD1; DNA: TGTGCCTGGAACCGACAGGGGAGAGAAAAACTGTTTTTT; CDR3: CAWNRQGREKLFF
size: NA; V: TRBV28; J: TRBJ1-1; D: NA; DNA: TGTGCCAGCAGTTCAGTCCCGAAGGAAGCTTTCTTT; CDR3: CASSSVPKEAFF
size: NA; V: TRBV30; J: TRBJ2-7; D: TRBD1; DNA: TGTGCCTGGAGTGGACAGGGCGGATCAGAGCAGTACTTC; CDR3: CAWSGQGGSEQYF
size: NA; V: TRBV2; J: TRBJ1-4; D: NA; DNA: TGTGCCAACAGTATGGACAGCAATGAAAAACTGTTTTTT; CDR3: CANSMDSNEKLFF
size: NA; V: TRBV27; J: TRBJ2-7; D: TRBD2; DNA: TGTGCCAGCAGTGCAAAACTAGCGGCGAACTCCTACGAGCAGTACTTC; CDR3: CASSAKLAANSYEQYF
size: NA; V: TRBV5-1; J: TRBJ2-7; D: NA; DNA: TGCGCCAGCAGCGTTGGGGCCTCCTACGAGCAGTACTTC; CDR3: CASSVGASYEQYF
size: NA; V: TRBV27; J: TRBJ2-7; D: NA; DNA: TGTGCCAGCAGCCTCCTGCAGGGGTACGAGCAGTACTTC; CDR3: CASSLLQGYEQYF
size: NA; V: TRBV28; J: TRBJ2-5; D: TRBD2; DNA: TGTGCCAGCAGTTTAGCCGCGGGGGGAAGCTTTCAGTACTTC; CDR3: CASSLAAGGSFQYF
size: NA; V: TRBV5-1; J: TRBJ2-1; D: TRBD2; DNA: TGCGCCAGCAGCTCCGGACTAGCGGGGTACAATGAGCAGTTCTTC; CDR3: CASSSGLAGYNEQFF
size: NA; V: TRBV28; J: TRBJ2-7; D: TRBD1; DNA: TGTGCCAGCAGGAAATTAACCGGGACAGACTCCTACGAGCAGTACTTC; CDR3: CASRKLTGTDSYEQYF
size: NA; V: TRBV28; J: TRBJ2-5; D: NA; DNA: TGTGCCAGCAGTTTGGGGGGAAAGGAAGAGACCCAGTACTTC; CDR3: CASSLGGKEETQYF
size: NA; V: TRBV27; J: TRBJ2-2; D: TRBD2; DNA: TGTGCCAGCAGATCTAGCGGGAACACCGGGGAGCTGTTTTTT; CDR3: CASRSSGNTGELFF
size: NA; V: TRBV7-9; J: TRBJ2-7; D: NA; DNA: TGTGCCAGCAGCACGGGGTACGAGCAGTACTTC; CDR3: CASSTGYEQYF
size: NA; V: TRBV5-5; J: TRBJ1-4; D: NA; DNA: TGTGCCAGCAGCCGCGGTAATGAAAAACTGTTTTTT; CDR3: CASSRGNEKLFF
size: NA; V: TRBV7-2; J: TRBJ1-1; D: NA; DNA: TGTGCCAGCAGCTTAGGACAGGTGAACACTGAAGCTTTCTTT; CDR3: CASSLGQVNTEAFF
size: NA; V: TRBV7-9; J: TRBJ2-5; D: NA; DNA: TGTGCCAGCAGCTTAGGGGCCAGGCAAGAGACCCAGTACTTC; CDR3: CASSLGARQETQYF
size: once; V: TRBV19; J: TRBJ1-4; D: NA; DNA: TGTGCCAGTAGTTCCCAGCCCGAGACAAATGAAAAACTGTTTTTT; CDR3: CASSSQPETNEKLFF
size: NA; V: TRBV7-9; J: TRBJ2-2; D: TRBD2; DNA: TGTGCCAGCAGTGCGGGGGTAGGGAACACCGGGGAGCTGTTTTTT; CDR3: CASSAGVGNTGELFF
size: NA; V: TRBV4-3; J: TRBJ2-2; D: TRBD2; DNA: TGCGCCAGCAGCCAAGGGCAAATGACGGGGGGAAACACCGGGGAGCTGTTTTTT; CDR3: CASSQGQMTGGNTGELFF
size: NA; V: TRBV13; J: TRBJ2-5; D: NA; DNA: TGTGCCAGCACTACGGGATATGAGACCCAGTACTTC; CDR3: CASTTGYETQYF